The 8 T cell receptor beta chains given below trace back to one sample, sequenced in a study of regulatory T cells in long-lasting Graves disease. Building the TCR beta libraries relied on iRepertoire HTBI primers, and CDR3 regions underwent Arm-PCR. TCRdb redid the calling of the multiplex PCR reads with MiXCR, one entry per CDR3 protein. The repertoire has more than 300,000 distinct CDR3 sequences, about 20% of them found once; the top ten carry 29%. The time point here: persistent/refractory GD, antithyroid drugs over 5 years with positive TRAb. The TCR library used RNA extracted from PBMCs. Sequencing used peripheral blood mononuclear cells (PBMCs), obtained when the disease was refractory, from a patient treated with antithyroid drugs. Receptors were obtained from a female donor with Graves disease.

As regards this clonotype: A much larger clone is a single base away; this may be a read error. The gene calls are TRBV6-1 and TRBJ1-6, with D possibly matching TRBD1 (5 bases). The CDR3 has 13 residues. The germline V gene encodes CDR1 MNHNS and CDR2 SASEGT. CDR3 amino acids: CASSGGRNSPPHF. CDR3 coding DNA: TGTGCCAGCAGCGGGGGTCGGAATTCACCCCCCCACTTT.

This clonotype was counted ten times or more. J is TRBJ2-7 and V is TRBV3-1, with D tentatively TRBD1 (6 bases). CDR3 size: 15 residues. CDR1 is LGHDT and CDR2 is YNNKEL in the germline V gene (reference sequence). Trimming cost V 1 base and J 1 base, with 11 bases left between them. The CDR3, as DNA: TGTGCCAGCAGCCAAGCAGGGGCAAGTTCCTACGAGCAGTACTTC. Its translation is CASSQAGASSYEQYF.

The chain links TRBV9 to TRBJ2-7; D is perhaps TRBD2 (6 bases). The CDR3 is 15 amino acids. Trimming took off 0 bases at V and 2 bases at J, with 12 bases between the two ends. Germline CDR1 is SGDLS and CDR2 is YYNGEE. The CDR3 DNA follows: TGTGCCAGCAGCGTAGATACGGGGGAAACCTACGAGCAGTACTTC. It translates to CASSVDTGETYEQYF.

J is TRBJ2-7 and V is TRBV7-8, with D perhaps matching TRBD1 or TRBD2 (6 bases each). Trimming stripped 6 bases from V and 2 bases from J, with 26 bases between. Germline V lookup: CDR1 SGHVS, CDR2 FQNEAQ. The CDR3 has 18 residues. CDR3 sequence: CASSLTPGHGGYPYEQYF. Written as DNA, the CDR3 is TGTGCCAGCAGTCTGACTCCGGGACACGGGGGATACCCCTACGAGCAGTACTTC.

This clonotype occurred a few times. This sequence joins TRBV12-3 or TRBV12-4 and TRBJ1-5; D is unresolved. The V end was cut by 5 bases, the J end by 0 bases, with 8 bases between. CDR3 size: 14 residues. Here the CDR3 reads CASSALGSNQPQHF. The CDR3 DNA reads TGTGCCAGCAGTGCCCTGGGTAGCAATCAGCCCCAGCATTTT.

This clonotype was recorded at least ten times. The chain has TRBV24-1 and TRBJ1-1; D is unresolved. With 4 bases removed from V and 5 bases from J, the gap between germline ends came to 10 bases. Germline CDR1 reads KGHDR; CDR2 reads SFDVKD. The CDR3 extends over 13 amino acids. CDR3 coding DNA: TGTGCCACCAGTGACCGTGACGGGACTGAAGCTTTCTTT. It yields the protein CATSDRDGTEAFF.

About this clonotype: A far more abundant clone sits one base away, making this likely a read error. The genes are TRBV2 and TRBJ2-7; 14 positions agree with TRBD2. The CDR3 runs 14 residues. Germline trimming cut 7 bases from V and 6 bases from J; bases unmatched to any gene: 5. Germline V lookup: CDR1 SNHLY, CDR2 FYNNEI. CDR3 region: CASKTSGGACEQYF. CDR3 in DNA: TGTGCCAGCAAGACTAGCGGGGGGGCTTGCGAGCAGTACTTC.

V gene TRBV7-9 combines with J gene TRBJ1-1, with TRBD1 as a possible D gene (5 bases). This CDR3 is 14 amino acids long. The germline V gene encodes CDR1 SEHNR and CDR2 FQNEAQ (reference sequence). Deletions cut 2 bases from V and 1 base from J, with 8 bases between. CDR3: CASSLPTENTEAFF. CDR3 nucleotide sequence: TGTGCCAGCAGCTTACCGACAGAGAACACTGAAGCTTTCTTT.